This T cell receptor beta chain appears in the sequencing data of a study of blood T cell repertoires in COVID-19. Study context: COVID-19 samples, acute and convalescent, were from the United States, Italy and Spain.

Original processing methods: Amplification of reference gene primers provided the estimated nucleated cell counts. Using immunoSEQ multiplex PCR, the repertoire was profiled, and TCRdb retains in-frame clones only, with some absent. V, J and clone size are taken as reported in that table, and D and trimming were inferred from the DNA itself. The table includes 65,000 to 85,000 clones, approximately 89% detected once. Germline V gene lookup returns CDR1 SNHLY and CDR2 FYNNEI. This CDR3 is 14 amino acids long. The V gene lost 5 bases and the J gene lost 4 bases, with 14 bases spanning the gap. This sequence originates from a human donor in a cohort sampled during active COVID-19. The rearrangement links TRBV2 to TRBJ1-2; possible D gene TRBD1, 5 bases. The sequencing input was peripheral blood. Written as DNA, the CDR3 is TGTGCCAGCAGTACGACAGTCTTCCTCTATGGCTACACCTTC. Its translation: CASSTTVFLYGYTF. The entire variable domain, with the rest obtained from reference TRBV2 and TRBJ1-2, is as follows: EPEVTQTPSHQVTQMGQEVILRCVPISNHLYFYWYRQILGQKVEFLVSFYNNEISEKSEIFDDQFSVERPDGSNFTLKIRSTKLEDSAMYFCASSTTVFLYGYTFGSGTRLTVV.